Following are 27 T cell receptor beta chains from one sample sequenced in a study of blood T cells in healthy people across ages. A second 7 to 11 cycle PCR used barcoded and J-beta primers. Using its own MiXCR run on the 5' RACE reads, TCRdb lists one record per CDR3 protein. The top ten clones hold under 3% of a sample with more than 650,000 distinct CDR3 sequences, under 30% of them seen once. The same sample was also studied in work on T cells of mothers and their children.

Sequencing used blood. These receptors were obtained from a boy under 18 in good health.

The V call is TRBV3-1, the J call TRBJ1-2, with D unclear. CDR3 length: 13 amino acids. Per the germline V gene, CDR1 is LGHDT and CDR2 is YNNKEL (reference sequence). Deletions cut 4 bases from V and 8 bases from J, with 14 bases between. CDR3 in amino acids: CASSPNRGEGYTF. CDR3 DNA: TGTGCCAGCAGCCCGAATCGCGGGGAAGGCTACACCTTC.

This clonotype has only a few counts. The CDR3 spells CASSETGTVYGYTF. DNA for the CDR3: TGTGCCAGCAGTGAAACCGGGACAGTCTATGGCTACACCTTC. The genes are TRBV25-1 and TRBJ1-2, with 7 bases that match TRBD1. J gave up 4 bases and V 2 bases, and 4 bases lay outside the gene matches. Germline V gene lookup returns CDR1 MGHDK and CDR2 SYGVNS. This CDR3 is built from 14 residues.

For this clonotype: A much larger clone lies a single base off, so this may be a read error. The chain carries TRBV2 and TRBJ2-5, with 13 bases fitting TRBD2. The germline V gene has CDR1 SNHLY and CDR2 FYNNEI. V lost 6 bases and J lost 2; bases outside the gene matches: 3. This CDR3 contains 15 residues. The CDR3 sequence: CASRLLAGGQETQYF. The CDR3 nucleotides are TGTGCCAGCAGGCTACTAGCGGGGGGGCAAGAGACCCAGTACTTC.

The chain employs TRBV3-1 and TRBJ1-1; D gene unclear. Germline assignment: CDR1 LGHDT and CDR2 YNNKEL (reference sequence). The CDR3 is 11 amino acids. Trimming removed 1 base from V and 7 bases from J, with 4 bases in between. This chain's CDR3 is CASSQANEAFF. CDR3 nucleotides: TGTGCCAGCAGCCAAGCGAATGAAGCTTTCTTT.

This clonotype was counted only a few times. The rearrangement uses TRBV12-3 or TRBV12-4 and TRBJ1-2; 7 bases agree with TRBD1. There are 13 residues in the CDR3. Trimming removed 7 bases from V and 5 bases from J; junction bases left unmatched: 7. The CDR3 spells CASTRTGRYGYTF. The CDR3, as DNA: TGTGCCAGCACCCGGACAGGAAGGTATGGCTACACCTTC.

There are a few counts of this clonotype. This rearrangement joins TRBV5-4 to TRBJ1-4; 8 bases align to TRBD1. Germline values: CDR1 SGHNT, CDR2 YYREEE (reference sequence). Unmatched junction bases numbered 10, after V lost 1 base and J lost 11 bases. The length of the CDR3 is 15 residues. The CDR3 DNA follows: TGTGCCAGCAGCTTGCCCCAGGGGGCGAGAAGGAAACTGTTTTTT. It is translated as CASSLPQGARRKLFF.

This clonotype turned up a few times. CDR3 sequence (DNA): TGCAGCGTTGAAATCGGATCTGGGGCCAACGTCCTGACTTTC. It translates to CSVEIGSGANVLTF. The genes are TRBV29-1 and TRBJ2-6; no firm D call. Germline V gene data show CDR1 as SQVTM and CDR2 as ANQGSEA. CDR3 length: 14 residues. Trimming removed 2 bases from V and 1 base from J, with 6 bases in between.

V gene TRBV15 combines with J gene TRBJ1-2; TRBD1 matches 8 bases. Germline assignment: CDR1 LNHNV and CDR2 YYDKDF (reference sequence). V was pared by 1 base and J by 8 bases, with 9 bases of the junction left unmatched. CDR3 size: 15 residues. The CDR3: CATSRGRGQGYGYTF. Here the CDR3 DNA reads TGTGCCACCAGCAGAGGAAGAGGACAGGGCTACGGCTACACCTTC.

CDR3: CASGPAGGGNEQFF. For the CDR3, the DNA is TGCGCCAGCGGTCCAGCGGGGGGAGGGAATGAGCAGTTCTTC. The rearrangement uses TRBV5-1 and TRBJ2-5; 9 positions match TRBD2. The DNA end favors TRBJ2-1, so the J call may be wrong. From germline, CDR1 is SGHRS and CDR2 YFSETQ. The CDR3 is made up of 14 amino acids.

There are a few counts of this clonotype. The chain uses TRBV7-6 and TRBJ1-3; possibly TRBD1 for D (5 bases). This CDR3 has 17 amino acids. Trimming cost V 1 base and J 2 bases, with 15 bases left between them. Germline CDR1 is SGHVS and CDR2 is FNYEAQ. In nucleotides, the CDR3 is TGTGCCAGCAGCTTAGTATCAACCTGGGGCGCTGGAAACACCATATATTTT. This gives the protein CASSLVSTWGAGNTIYF.

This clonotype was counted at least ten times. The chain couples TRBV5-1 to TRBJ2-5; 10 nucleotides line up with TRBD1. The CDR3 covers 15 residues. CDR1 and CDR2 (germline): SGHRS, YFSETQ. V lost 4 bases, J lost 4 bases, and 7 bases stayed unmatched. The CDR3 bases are TGCGCCAGCAGCCCGGGACAGGGGAGGCCAGAGACCCAGTACTTC. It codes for CASSPGQGRPETQYF.

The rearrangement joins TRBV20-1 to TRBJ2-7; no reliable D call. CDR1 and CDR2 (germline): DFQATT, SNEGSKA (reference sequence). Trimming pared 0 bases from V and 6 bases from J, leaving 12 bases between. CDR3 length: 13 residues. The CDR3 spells CSARDEPELEQYF. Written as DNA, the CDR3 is TGCAGTGCTAGAGATGAACCGGAGCTCGAGCAGTACTTC.

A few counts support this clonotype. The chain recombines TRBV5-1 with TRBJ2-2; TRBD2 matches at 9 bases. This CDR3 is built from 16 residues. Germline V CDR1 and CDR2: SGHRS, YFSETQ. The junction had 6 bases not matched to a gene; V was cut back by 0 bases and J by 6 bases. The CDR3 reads CASSLVGTSSSGELFF. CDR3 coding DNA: TGCGCCAGCAGCTTGGTCGGGACTAGCAGTTCCGGGGAGCTGTTTTTT.

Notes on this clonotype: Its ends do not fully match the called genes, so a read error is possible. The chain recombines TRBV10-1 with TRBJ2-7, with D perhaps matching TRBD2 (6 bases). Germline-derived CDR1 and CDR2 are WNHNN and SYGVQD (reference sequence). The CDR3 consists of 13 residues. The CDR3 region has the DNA TGCGCCAGCAGCCCTACCCCCGGCGGGGTCAGGGTCTTC. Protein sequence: CASSPTPGGVRVF.

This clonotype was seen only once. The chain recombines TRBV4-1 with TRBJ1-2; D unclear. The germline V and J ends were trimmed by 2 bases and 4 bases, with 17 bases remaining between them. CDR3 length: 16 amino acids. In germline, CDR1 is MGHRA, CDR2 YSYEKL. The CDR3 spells CASSQTRAALSYGYTF. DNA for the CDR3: TGCGCCAGCAGCCAAACCCGGGCCGCCTTATCCTATGGCTACACCTTC.

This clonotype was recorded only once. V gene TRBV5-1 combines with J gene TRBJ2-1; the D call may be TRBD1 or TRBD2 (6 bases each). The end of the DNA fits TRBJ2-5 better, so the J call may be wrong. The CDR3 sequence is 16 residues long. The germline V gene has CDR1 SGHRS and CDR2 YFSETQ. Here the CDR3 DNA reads TGCGCCAGCAGCTTAATCGGCGGGGCCCAGGGGGAGACCCAGTACTTC. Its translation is CASSLIGGAQGETQYF.

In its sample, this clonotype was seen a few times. CDR3 nucleotides: TGTGCCAGCAGTGACTCTGCTAGTCGGGCAGATACGCAGTATTTT. This gives the protein CASSDSASRADTQYF. J is TRBJ2-3 and V is TRBV6-4; D ambiguous. V lost 0 bases, J lost 4 bases, and 11 bases lay in between. The CDR3 runs 15 residues. Germline values: CDR1 MRHNA, CDR2 SNTAGT.

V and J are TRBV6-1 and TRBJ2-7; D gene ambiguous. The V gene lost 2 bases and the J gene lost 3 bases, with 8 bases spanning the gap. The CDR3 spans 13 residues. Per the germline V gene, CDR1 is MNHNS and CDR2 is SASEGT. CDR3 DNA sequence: TGTGCCAGCAGTGAAACGCATCACTACGAGCAGTACTTC. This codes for CASSETHHYEQYF.

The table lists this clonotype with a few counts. The CDR3 region is CASSQDWAEYEQYF. DNA for the CDR3: TGTGCCAGCAGCCAAGATTGGGCCGAGTACGAGCAGTACTTC. The gene calls are TRBV4-2 and TRBJ2-7; D is undetermined. The V end was cut by 0 bases, the J end by 4 bases, with 10 bases between. This CDR3 contains 14 residues. Germline V gene data show CDR1 as LGHNA and CDR2 as YNFKEQ.

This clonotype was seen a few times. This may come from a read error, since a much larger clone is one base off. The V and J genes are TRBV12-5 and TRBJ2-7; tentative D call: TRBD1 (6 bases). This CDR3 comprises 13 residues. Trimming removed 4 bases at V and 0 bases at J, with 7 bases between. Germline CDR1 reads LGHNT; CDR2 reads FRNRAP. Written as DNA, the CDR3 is TGTGCTAGTGGTTCGGACAGCTCCTACGAGCAGTACTTC. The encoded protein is CASGSDSSYEQYF.

The CDR3 reads CASRARFFLGEGRSDTQYF. CDR3 nucleotide sequence: TGTGCCAGCAGGGCGAGGTTCTTCCTGGGGGAGGGCCGTTCAGATACGCAGTATTTT. The V and J genes are TRBV27 and TRBJ2-3; 7 bases align to TRBD2. Germline assignment: CDR1 MNHEY and CDR2 SMNVEV (reference sequence). The junction had 22 bases not matched to a gene; V was cut back by 6 bases and J by 4 bases. The CDR3 loop spans 19 amino acids.

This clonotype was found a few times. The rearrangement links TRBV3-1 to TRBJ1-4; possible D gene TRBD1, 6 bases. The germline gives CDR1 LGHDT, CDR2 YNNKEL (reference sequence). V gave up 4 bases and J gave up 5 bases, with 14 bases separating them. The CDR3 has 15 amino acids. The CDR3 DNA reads TGTGCCAGCAGCCTCCCGACAGGAAGCAATGAAAAACTGTTTTTT. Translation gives CASSLPTGSNEKLFF. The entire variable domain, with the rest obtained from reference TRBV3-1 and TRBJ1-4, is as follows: DTAVSQTPKYLVTQMGNDKSIKCEQNLGHDTMYWYKQDSKKFLKIMFSYNNKELIINETVPNRFSPKSPDKAHLNLHINSLELGDSAVYFCASSLPTGSNEKLFFGSGTQLSVL.

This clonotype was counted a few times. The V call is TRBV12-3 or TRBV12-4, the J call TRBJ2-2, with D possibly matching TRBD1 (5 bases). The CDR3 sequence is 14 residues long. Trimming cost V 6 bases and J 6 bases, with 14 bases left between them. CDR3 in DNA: TGTGCCAGCAGCCACCCCCAGGGTCCCGGGGAGCTGTTTTTT. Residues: CASSHPQGPGELFF.

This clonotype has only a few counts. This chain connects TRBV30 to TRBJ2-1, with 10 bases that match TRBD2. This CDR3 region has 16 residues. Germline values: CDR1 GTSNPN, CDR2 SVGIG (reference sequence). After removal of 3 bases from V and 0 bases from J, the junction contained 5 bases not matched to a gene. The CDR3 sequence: CAWRLAGSASYNEQFF. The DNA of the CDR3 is TGTGCCTGGAGACTAGCGGGGTCCGCCTCCTACAATGAGCAGTTCTTC.

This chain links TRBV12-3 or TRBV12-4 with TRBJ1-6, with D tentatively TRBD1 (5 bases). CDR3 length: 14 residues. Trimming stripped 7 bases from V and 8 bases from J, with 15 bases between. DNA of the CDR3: TGTGCCAGCACTCCTGACAGAGGCGATTCACCCCTCCACTTT. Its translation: CASTPDRGDSPLHF.

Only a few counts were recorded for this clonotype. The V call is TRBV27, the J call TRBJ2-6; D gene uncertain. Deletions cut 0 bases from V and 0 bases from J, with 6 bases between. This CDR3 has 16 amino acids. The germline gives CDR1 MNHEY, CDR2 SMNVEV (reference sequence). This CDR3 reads CASSLSTSSGANVLTF. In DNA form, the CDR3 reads TGTGCCAGCAGTTTATCGACCAGCTCTGGGGCCAACGTCCTGACTTTC. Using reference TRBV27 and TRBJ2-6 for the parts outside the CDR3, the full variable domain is EAQVTQNPRYLITVTGKKLTVTCSQNMNHEYMSWYRQDPGLGLRQIYYSMNVEVTDKGDVPEGYKVSRKEKRNFPLILESPSPNQTSLYFCASSLSTSSGANVLTFGAGSRLTVL.

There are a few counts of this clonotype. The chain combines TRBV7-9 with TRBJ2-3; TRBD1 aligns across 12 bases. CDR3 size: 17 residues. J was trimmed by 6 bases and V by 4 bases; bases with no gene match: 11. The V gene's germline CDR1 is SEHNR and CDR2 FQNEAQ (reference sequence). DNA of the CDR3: TGTGCCAGCAGCTACCTCGGGACAGGGGGCGTTCCCGATACGCAGTATTTT. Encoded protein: CASSYLGTGGVPDTQYF.